Detailed here is one T cell receptor beta chain. No cognate antigen has been identified for it. Base-call qualities are not available, and no considerably larger clone is one nucleotide away. These data come from a study of shared clonotypes between healthy human individuals (dated by TCRdb to about 2020). Turning to the overall study: The cohort included a few men and a couple of women between 18 and 49 years of age. For each donor, CD4 naive and CD4 memory were each run on three plates, CD8 naive on two plates, and CD8 memory on one plate. To estimate repertoire size and how much clonotypes are shared between individuals, the study performed deep sequencing of blood TCR repertoires from 4 to 6 healthy adults. Different laboratories and diverse techniques were used to prepare libraries and sequence TCR repertoires, to increase sequencing depth and limit assay-specific biases. Each donor's leukapheresis produced roughly between roughly 0.85 and 10 billion PBMCs. The paper's findings and limits, for the study overall: Estimated clonotype richness was generally larger for naive than for memory subsets. Across a handful of donors, approximately 4.6% of naive CD4, roughly 3.5% of naive CD8, 2.3% of memory CD4, and 0.4% to 0.45% of memory CD8 clonotypes were shared. Based on pairwise subsampling, the degree of clonotype sharing among donors was expected to be affected by sequencing depth. Sampling was limited to blood, and TCR repertoires in tissue likely differ from TCR repertoires in blood. Compared with non-shared clonotypes, clonotypes shared by all four sorted-subset donors had higher generation probabilities. Incomplete sequencing was indicated by rarefaction of sorted-subset datasets, despite the large sequencing depth. The genetic and exposure-history diversity represented was limited by the small number of donors.

According to the germline V gene, CDR1 reads ENHRY and CDR2 reads SYGVKD. Including cysteine and phenylalanine, the CDR3 has 14 amino acids. Solely the CDR3 DNA is kept, with 42 bases framed from the first base. The germline V end is reduced by 6 bases and the J end by 4 bases; junction bases left unmatched: 7. TCR CDR3 regions were amplified from genomic DNA by multiplex PCR using the deep immunoSEQ assay. Genomic DNA extracted from each cell subset was distributed evenly over all wells of several immunoSEQ 96-well plates, and each plate served as one replicate. For sorted subsets, around 200 ng genomic DNA, equal to 30,000 to 35,000 T cell genomes, was loaded into each replicate PCR. The purified libraries were quantified using a Qubit 3.0 fluorometer, sized with a Bioanalyzer 2100, and then quantified again using the KAPA Library Quantification kit. Each immunoSEQ 96-well plate was sequenced on its own single-read 150-cycle Illumina NextSeq 550 flow cell. In the paper's pipeline: The immunoSEQ output contained only junctional sequences without quality scores, so filtering could not match that applied to full-length reads. Sequences were annotated with PyIR, a Python wrapper for IgBLAST v1.9, using IMGT germline references to assign V/J genes and CDR3. Any read was removed if the V/J assignment was weak (E-value above 1e-6), the CDR3 was missing, or the read contained stop codons, out-of-frame junctions, or ambiguous translated residues. V3J clonotypes were defined as sequences sharing an identical inferred V gene, J gene, and CDR3 amino acid sequence. The percentage overlap between two repertoires was calculated by dividing the number of shared unique clonotypes by the size of the smaller repertoire. Repertoire richness was assessed with RTK rarefaction, the Chao1 estimator, and Recon v2.1 estimates of unobserved clonotypes. OLGA was used to compute generation probabilities for all TCRbeta clonotypes that the gDNA method yielded from four donors. Imported from immuneACCESS, the table was reduced by TCRdb to in-frame sequences with V and J called. These copies leave out some clones; in studies compared against another copy, an unresolved V gene accounts for under half, and the cause of the remainder is not known. D and trimming come from the DNA, and the V and J calls and clone size come from that table. This sample is represented by approximately 340,000 clones; around 67% of them were singletons. The ten largest clones add up to about a tenth of the sample.

Healthy HIV-negative adults with no recently reported acute infections or vaccinations were included as donors. All donors were Caucasian adults living in Nashville, Tennessee, USA. Magnetic negative selection was used to enrich CD4+ T cells, after which naive cells were positively selected on CD45RA and the negative fraction became the memory subset. Blood was collected by leukapheresis, and PBMCs were isolated by Ficoll-Histopaque density gradient centrifugation and then cryopreserved in liquid nitrogen vapor phase. Analytical flow cytometry was used to check the purity and quantity of every magnetically sorted T cell population. From each sorted fraction, genomic DNA was isolated and quantified by UV absorbance on a Nanodrop 2000c.

This sequence uses TRBV10-3 and TRBJ2-5; the junction holds 8 bases that match TRBD1. This sequence originates from a man under 40 in good health. Sequenced material: memory CD4+ T cells sorted from blood. What the cell subset or site label conveys for this sample: CD45RA-negative fraction. The CDR3 region reads CAISTAGTGETQYF. At the DNA level, the sequence is TGTGCCATCAGCACCGCCGGGACAGGAGAGACCCAGTACTTC.